The T cell receptor beta chain under discussion was sequenced for a study of identical twins. Study-level points and caveats: Models, which agreed with sharing between unrelated individuals, nonetheless underestimated the out-of-frame TCR alpha sharing seen in monozygotic twins. Twin pairs' shared out-of-frame alpha sequences were enriched in low generation probability.

This clonotype showed up just a few times. Antigen specificity is unknown. At one end, the junction sequence differs from germline, possibly due to a read error. Using its own MiXCR run on the 5' RACE reads, TCRdb lists one record per CDR3 protein. The data contain about 220,000 distinct CDR3 sequences, around 8.1% of them singletons. The data were also submitted as part of a second study, on yellow fever vaccine responses in identical twins.

The receptor was derived from a woman aged 18-29 years in good health. Input material: memory (CD45RO+) T cells sorted from blood.

The CDR3 protein is CASSLGPSSGSQGTQYF. The CDR3 DNA reads as TGTGCCAGCAGCTTAGGCCCCTCTTCAGGCTCTCAAGGGACCCAGTACTTC. The genes are TRBV11-1 and TRBJ2-5; D is uncertain. CDR1 is SGHAT and CDR2 is FQDESV in the germline V gene (reference sequence). The CDR3 has 17 amino acids.